These 6 T cell receptor beta chains were sequenced from one sample in a study of CD8 T cells in ankylosing spondylitis. Study observations and caveats: A motif of fewer than ten highly homologous TCR beta variants was seen as apparently characteristic of ankylosing spondylitis blood.

TCRdb fed the 5' RACE reads into MiXCR, producing one record per CDR3 protein. The sample has approximately 540,000 distinct CDR3 sequences, 9.5% to 15% seen once. No antigen has been identified for these receptors. The sequencing sample was made of blood, either unsorted or a sorted T cell fraction (not recorded which). These receptors came from a male donor with ankylosing spondylitis.

The chain uses TRBV24-1 and TRBJ1-1, with a possible D match to TRBD1 (5 bases). This CDR3 has 14 amino acids. Looked up from germline, CDR1 is KGHDR and CDR2 is SFDVKD. The V end lost 3 bases, the J end lost 8 bases, and 15 bases lay between the germline ends. The CDR3 bases are TGTGCCACCAGTGATCGAGGGACCCCTGGGGAAGCTTTCTTT. This gives the protein CATSDRGTPGEAFF.

V usage is TRBV20-1 and J usage is TRBJ2-1; D is unresolved. The CDR3 has 13 residues. V lost 6 bases to trimming and J lost 4 bases, with 13 bases between them. Germline loops: CDR1 DFQATT, CDR2 SNEGSKA (reference sequence). This chain's CDR3 is CSADYGRYNEQFF. In nucleotides, the CDR3 is TGCAGTGCGGATTATGGAAGGTACAATGAGCAGTTCTTC.

This clonotype was observed at least ten times. J is TRBJ2-5 and V is TRBV4-1; TRBD2 matches 9 bases. CDR3 size: 16 residues. The V segment lost 0 bases and the J segment 6 bases; nucleotides outside the gene matches: 8. Germline V gene data show CDR1 as MGHRA and CDR2 as YSYEKL. This chain's CDR3 is CASSQDWASGIKTQYF. As DNA, the CDR3 is TGCGCCAGCAGCCAAGATTGGGCTAGCGGGATAAAGACCCAGTACTTC.

This rearrangement joins TRBV20-1 to TRBJ1-2, with D unclear. The ends were cut back, 6 bases at V and 5 bases at J, with 13 bases in the middle. Germline V gene lookup returns CDR1 DFQATT and CDR2 SNEGSKA (reference sequence). The CDR3 is 12 amino acids. This CDR3 is CSATGRAYGYTF. The CDR3 DNA sequence: TGCAGTGCGACCGGACGGGCTTATGGCTACACCTTC.

V and J are TRBV7-2 and TRBJ2-1; 10 bases match TRBD1. The CDR3 loop spans 15 amino acids. Germline CDR1 SGHTA, CDR2 FQGNSA. Germline trimming cut 5 bases from V and 4 bases from J; bases unmatched to any gene: 5. The CDR3, as DNA: TGTGCCAGCAGCGCTCGGACAGGGGGTTACAATGAGCAGTTCTTC. It translates to CASSARTGGYNEQFF.

This clonotype has more than one count but fewer than ten. The chain carries TRBV7-9 and TRBJ2-3; D unclear. Germline-derived CDR1 and CDR2 are SEHNR and FQNEAQ (reference sequence). V was trimmed by 6 bases and J by 6 bases, leaving 22 bases between them. This CDR3 is 16 amino acids long. This chain's CDR3 is CASSSTITVARDTQYF. CDR3 DNA sequence: TGTGCCAGCAGTTCTACCATAACGGTGGCCAGGGATACGCAGTATTTT.